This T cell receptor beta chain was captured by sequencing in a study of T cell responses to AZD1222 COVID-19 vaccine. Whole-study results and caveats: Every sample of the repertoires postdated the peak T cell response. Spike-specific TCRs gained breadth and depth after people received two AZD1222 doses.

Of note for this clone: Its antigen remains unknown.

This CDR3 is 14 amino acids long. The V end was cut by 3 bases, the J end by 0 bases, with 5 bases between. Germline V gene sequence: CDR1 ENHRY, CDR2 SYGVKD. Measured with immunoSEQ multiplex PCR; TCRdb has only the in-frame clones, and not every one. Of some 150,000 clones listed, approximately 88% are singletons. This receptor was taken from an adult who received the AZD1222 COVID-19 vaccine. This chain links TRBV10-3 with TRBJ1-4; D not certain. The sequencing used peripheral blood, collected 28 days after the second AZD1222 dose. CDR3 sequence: CAISDSSTNEKLFF. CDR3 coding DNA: TGTGCCATCAGTGACAGTTCAACTAATGAAAAACTGTTTTTT.